Listed below are T cell receptor beta chains from one sample, sequenced in a study of Ad26.COV2.S vaccination and SARS-CoV-2 variants. Profiled with immunoSEQ multiplex PCR; TCRdb holds only in-frame clones, not every one. The repertoire includes 360,000 or so clones, around 89% of them detected once, and 1.9% sits in the top ten. The material was peripheral blood, obtained in a trial of Ad26.COV2.S vaccine versus placebo. All receptors come from a person between 18 and 65 years old who received the Ad26.COV2.S COVID-19 vaccine or a placebo. Each CDR3 is given without its conserved first and last residue.

v_call: TRBV6-1; cdr3_length: 15; j_call: TRBJ2-3; cdr3_aa: ASSEPLAGGSTDTQY
v_call: TRBV27; cdr3_length: 12; j_call: TRBJ1-2; cdr3_aa: ASSPSGTGYGYT
v_call: TRBV7-8; cdr3_length: 11; j_call: TRBJ1-2; cdr3_aa: ASSPGGGYGYT
v_call: TRBV6-6; cdr3_length: 12; j_call: TRBJ2-4; cdr3_aa: ASSYSRQEYIQY
v_call: TRBV27; cdr3_length: 12; j_call: TRBJ1-5; cdr3_aa: ASSFSGALQPQH
v_call: TRBV7-3; cdr3_length: 12; j_call: TRBJ2-1; cdr3_aa: ASSLRGQVHEQF
v_call: TRBV6-5; cdr3_length: 13; j_call: TRBJ2-5; cdr3_aa: ASSYGTGGGVIQY
v_call: TRBV11-2; cdr3_length: 12; j_call: TRBJ1-4; cdr3_aa: ASSSGQFNEKLF
v_call: TRBV28; cdr3_length: 12; j_call: TRBJ1-1; cdr3_aa: ASSPGGRRTEAF
v_call: TRBV5-4; cdr3_length: 14; j_call: TRBJ2-2; cdr3_aa: ASRPGGRASTGELF
v_call: TRBV28; cdr3_length: 9; j_call: TRBJ1-2; cdr3_aa: ASSLSSGYT
v_call: TRBV11-3; cdr3_length: 10; j_call: TRBJ2-1; cdr3_aa: ASSFLGDEQF
v_call: TRBV15; cdr3_length: 14; j_call: TRBJ2-2; cdr3_aa: ATSRDRGRNTGELF
v_call: TRBV4-1; cdr3_length: 14; j_call: TRBJ2-1; cdr3_aa: ASSHPTSGDYNEQF
v_call: TRBV30; cdr3_length: 11; j_call: TRBJ1-2; cdr3_aa: AWSVRGDAGYT
v_call: TRBV7-9; cdr3_length: 13; j_call: TRBJ2-7; cdr3_aa: ASSFNVWGSYEQY
v_call: TRBV7-8; cdr3_length: 15; j_call: TRBJ2-5; cdr3_aa: ASSLARRTGRSETQY
v_call: TRBV30; cdr3_length: 12; j_call: TRBJ2-4; cdr3_aa: AWSVGGTKNIQY
v_call: TRBV5-1; cdr3_length: 12; j_call: TRBJ1-1; cdr3_aa: ASSLVGGVTEAF
v_call: TRBV5-1; cdr3_length: 14; j_call: TRBJ2-2; cdr3_aa: ASRTGTSGNTGELF
v_call: TRBV7-2; cdr3_length: 11; j_call: TRBJ2-7; cdr3_aa: ASSLKEAYEQY
v_call: TRBV7-9; cdr3_length: 11; j_call: TRBJ2-1; cdr3_aa: ASSRPGGRGLF
v_call: TRBV3-1/TRBV3-2; cdr3_length: 13; j_call: TRBJ2-5; cdr3_aa: ASSPRGLAGETQY
v_call: TRBV6-4; cdr3_length: 12; j_call: TRBJ2-3; cdr3_aa: ASSERASTDTQY
v_call: TRBV4-3; cdr3_length: 13; j_call: TRBJ2-7; cdr3_aa: ASSQDMGTSYEQY
v_call: TRBV9; cdr3_length: 13; j_call: TRBJ1-2; cdr3_aa: ASSSGDRGIYGYT
v_call: TRBV9; cdr3_length: 13; j_call: TRBJ2-1; cdr3_aa: ASSPESGTYNEQF
v_call: TRBV7-8; cdr3_length: 14; j_call: TRBJ1-2; cdr3_aa: ASSLGMRGQNYGYT
v_call: TRBV11-3; cdr3_length: 11; j_call: TRBJ2-1; cdr3_aa: ASSLGTYNEQF
v_call: TRBV30; cdr3_length: 12; j_call: TRBJ1-4; cdr3_aa: AWSPDRAYEKLF
v_call: TRBV7-2; cdr3_length: 9; j_call: TRBJ1-2; cdr3_aa: ASSRPGDRN
v_call: TRBV2; cdr3_length: 13; j_call: TRBJ2-3; cdr3_aa: ASSLGLGDTDTQY
v_call: TRBV19; cdr3_length: 16; j_call: TRBJ1-1; cdr3_aa: ASSSETGRVLMNTEAF
v_call: TRBV5-5; cdr3_length: 14; j_call: TRBJ2-2; cdr3_aa: ASSFGPIDLSGELF
v_call: TRBV11-2; cdr3_length: 11; j_call: TRBJ1-1; cdr3_aa: ASSLGGLGEAF
v_call: TRBV6-5; cdr3_length: 12; j_call: TRBJ1-6; cdr3_aa: ATDRDRVGSPLH
v_call: TRBV7-2; cdr3_length: 12; j_call: TRBJ2-2; cdr3_aa: ASSLDRFTGELF
v_call: TRBV27; cdr3_length: 12; j_call: TRBJ1-5; cdr3_aa: ASSDRDGNQPQH
v_call: TRBV7-3; cdr3_length: 14; j_call: TRBJ2-7; cdr3_aa: ASSPGPGTATYEQY
v_call: TRBV28; cdr3_length: 11; j_call: TRBJ2-7; cdr3_aa: ASSLLLGDEQY
v_call: TRBV6-1; cdr3_length: 14; j_call: TRBJ1-6; cdr3_aa: ASSALLGTPNSPLH
v_call: TRBV2; cdr3_length: 15; j_call: TRBJ2-7; cdr3_aa: ASSAGVLAGGSYEQY
v_call: TRBV28; cdr3_length: 13; j_call: TRBJ2-2; cdr3_aa: ASSLRGRNTGELF
v_call: TRBV28; cdr3_length: 12; j_call: TRBJ1-4; cdr3_aa: ASSPDLGNEKLF
v_call: TRBV30; cdr3_length: 12; j_call: TRBJ2-4; cdr3_aa: AWSLQGVGNIQY
v_call: TRBV28; cdr3_length: 12; j_call: TRBJ1-5; cdr3_aa: ASSLIGGGQPQH
v_call: TRBV14; cdr3_length: 10; j_call: TRBJ2-7; cdr3_aa: ASSQVFAEQY
v_call: TRBV19; cdr3_length: 11; j_call: TRBJ2-7; cdr3_aa: ASSRAYSLEQY
v_call: TRBV7-2; cdr3_length: 11; j_call: TRBJ2-5; cdr3_aa: ASSQSTQETQY
v_call: TRBV7-2; cdr3_length: 12; j_call: TRBJ2-7; cdr3_aa: ASKLAGDSYEQY
v_call: TRBV20-1; cdr3_length: 9; j_call: TRBJ2-7; cdr3_aa: SASLGVEQY
v_call: TRBV23-1; cdr3_length: 14; j_call: TRBJ2-3; cdr3_aa: ASSQRTWASTDTQY
v_call: TRBV18; cdr3_length: 15; j_call: TRBJ2-3; cdr3_aa: ASSIVAGQALTGGQY
v_call: TRBV4-2; cdr3_length: 12; j_call: TRBJ1-5; cdr3_aa: ASSQEYLNQPQH
v_call: TRBV28; cdr3_length: 15; j_call: TRBJ2-1; cdr3_aa: ASPNGLAGEIPNEQF
v_call: TRBV4-1; cdr3_length: 12; j_call: TRBJ2-7; cdr3_aa: ASSPRDGGYEQY
v_call: TRBV14; cdr3_length: 10; j_call: TRBJ2-5; cdr3_aa: ASSQGSLTQY
v_call: TRBV7-6; cdr3_length: 14; j_call: TRBJ2-3; cdr3_aa: ASSLGTGHSTDTQY